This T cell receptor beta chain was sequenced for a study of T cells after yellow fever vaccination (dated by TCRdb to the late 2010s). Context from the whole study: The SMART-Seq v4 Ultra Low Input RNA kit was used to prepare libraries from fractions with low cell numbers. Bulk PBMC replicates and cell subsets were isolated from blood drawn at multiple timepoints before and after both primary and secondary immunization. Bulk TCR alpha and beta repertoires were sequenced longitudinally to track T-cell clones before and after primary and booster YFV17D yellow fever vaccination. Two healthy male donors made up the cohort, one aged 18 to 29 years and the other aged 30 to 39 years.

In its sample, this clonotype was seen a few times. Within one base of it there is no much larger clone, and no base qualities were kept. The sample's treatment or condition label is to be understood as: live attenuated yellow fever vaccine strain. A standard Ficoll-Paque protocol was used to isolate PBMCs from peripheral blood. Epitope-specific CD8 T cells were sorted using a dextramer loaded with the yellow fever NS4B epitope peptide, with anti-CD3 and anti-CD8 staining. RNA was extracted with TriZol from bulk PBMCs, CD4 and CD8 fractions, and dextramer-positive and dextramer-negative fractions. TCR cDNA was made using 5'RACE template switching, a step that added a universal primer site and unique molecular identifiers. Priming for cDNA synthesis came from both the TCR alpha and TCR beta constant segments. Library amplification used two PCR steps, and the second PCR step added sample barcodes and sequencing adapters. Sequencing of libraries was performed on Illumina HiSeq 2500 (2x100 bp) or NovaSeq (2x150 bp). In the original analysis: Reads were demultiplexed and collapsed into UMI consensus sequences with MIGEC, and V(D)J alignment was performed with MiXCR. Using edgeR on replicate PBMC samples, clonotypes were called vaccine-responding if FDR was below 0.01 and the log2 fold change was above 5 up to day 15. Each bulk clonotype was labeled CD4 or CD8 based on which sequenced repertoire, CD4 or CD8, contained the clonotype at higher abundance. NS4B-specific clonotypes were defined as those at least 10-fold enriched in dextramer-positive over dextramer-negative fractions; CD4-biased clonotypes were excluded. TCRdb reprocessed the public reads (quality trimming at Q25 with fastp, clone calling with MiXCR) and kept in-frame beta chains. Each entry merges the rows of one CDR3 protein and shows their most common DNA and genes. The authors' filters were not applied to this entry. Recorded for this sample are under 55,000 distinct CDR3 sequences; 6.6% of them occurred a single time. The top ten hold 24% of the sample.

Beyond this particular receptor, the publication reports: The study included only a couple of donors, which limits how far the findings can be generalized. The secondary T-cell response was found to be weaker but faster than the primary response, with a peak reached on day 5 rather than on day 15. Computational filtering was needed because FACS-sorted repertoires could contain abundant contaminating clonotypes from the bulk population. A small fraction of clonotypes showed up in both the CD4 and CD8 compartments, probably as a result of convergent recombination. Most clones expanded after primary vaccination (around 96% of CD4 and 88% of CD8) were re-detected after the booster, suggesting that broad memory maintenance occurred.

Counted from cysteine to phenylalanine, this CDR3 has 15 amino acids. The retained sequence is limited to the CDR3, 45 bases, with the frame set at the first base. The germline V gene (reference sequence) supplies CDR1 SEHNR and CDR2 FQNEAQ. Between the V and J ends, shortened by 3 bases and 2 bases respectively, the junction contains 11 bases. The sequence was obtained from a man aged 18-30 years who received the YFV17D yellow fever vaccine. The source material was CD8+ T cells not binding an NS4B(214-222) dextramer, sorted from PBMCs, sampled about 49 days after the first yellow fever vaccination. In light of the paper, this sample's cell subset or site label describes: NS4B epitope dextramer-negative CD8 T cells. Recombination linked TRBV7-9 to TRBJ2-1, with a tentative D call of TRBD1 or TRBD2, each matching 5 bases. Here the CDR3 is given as CASSFGGGPYNEQFF. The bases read TGTGCCAGCAGCTTCGGTGGGGGACCCTACAATGAGCAGTTCTTC.